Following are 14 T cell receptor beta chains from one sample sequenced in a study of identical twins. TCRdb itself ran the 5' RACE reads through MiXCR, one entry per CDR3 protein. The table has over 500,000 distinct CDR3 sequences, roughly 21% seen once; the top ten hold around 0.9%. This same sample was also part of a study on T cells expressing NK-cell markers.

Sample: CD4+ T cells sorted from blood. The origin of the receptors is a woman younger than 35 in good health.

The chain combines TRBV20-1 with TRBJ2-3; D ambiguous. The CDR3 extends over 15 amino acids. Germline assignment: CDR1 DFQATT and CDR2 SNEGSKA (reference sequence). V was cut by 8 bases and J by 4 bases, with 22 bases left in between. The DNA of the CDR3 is TGCAGTACCAGAGCTACCGGTCCTACCCCAGATACGCAGTATTTT. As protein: CSTRATGPTPDTQYF.

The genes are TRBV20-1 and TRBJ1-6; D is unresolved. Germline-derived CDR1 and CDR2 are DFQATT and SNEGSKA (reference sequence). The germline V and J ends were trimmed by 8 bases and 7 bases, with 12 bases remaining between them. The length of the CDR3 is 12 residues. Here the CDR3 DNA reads TGCAGTTCTGGACGGCAAAATTCACCCCTCCACTTT. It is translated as CSSGRQNSPLHF.

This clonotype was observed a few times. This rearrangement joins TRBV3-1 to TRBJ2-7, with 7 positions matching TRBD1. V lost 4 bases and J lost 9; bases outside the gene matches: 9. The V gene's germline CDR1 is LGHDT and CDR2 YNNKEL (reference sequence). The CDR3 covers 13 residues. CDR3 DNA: TGTGCCAGCAGCCCACTGACAGGGCATGGGCAGTACTTC. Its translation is CASSPLTGHGQYF.

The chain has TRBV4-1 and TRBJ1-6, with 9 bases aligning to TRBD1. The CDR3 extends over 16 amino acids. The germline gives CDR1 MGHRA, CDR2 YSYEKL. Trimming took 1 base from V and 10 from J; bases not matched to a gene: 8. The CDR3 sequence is CASSQAPGQGTSPLHF. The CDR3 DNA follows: TGCGCCAGCAGCCAAGCGCCGGGACAGGGAACGTCACCCCTCCACTTT.

CDR3 sequence reads: CASSPSSGGLYEQFF. The CDR3 DNA follows: TGTGCCAGCAGCCCCTCTAGCGGAGGCCTTTATGAGCAGTTCTTC. V and J are TRBV5-6 and TRBJ2-1; 7 bases fit TRBD2. The J segment lost 8 bases and the V segment lost 4 bases, leaving 12 bases of the junction unmatched. CDR1 and CDR2 (germline): SGHDT, YYEEEE. The CDR3 loop spans 15 amino acids. The full variable domain, in which reference TRBV5-6 and TRBJ2-1 provide the parts outside the CDR3, is DAGVTQSPTHLIKTRGQQVTLRCSPKSGHDTVSWYQQALGQGPQFIFQYYEEEERQRGNFPDRFSGHQFPNYSSELNVNALLLGDSALYLCASSPSSGGLYEQFFGPGTRLTVL.

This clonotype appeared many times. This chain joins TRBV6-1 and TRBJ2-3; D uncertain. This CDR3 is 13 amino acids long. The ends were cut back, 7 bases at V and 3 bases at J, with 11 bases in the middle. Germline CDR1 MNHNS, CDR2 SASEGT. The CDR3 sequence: CASTGFGTDTQYF. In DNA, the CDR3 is TGTGCCAGCACTGGGTTTGGGACAGATACGCAGTATTTT.

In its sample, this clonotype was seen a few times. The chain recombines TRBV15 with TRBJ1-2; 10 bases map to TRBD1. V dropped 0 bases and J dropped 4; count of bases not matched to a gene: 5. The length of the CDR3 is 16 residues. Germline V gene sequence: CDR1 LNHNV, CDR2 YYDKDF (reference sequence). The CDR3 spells CATSRDRDRGSYGYTF. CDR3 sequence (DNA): TGTGCCACCAGCAGAGATCGGGACAGGGGATCCTATGGCTACACCTTC.

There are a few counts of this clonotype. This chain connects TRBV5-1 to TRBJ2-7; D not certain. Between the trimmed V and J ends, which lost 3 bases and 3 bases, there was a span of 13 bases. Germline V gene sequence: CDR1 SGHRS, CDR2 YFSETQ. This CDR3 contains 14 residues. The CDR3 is CASSSSLSGYEQYF. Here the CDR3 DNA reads TGCGCCAGCAGCTCATCCTTATCTGGCTACGAGCAGTACTTC.

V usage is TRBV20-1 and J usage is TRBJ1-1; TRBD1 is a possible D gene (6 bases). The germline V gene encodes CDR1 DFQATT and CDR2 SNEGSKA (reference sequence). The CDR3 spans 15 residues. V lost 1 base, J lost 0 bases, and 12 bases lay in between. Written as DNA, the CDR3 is TGCAGTGCTAGAGCGACCAACAGGGTGAACACTGAAGCTTTCTTT. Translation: CSARATNRVNTEAFF.

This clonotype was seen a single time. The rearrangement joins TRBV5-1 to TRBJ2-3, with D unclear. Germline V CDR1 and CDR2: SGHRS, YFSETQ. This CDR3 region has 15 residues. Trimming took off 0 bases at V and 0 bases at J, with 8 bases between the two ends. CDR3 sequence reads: CASSLDFPSTDTQYF. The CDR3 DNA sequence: TGCGCCAGCAGCTTGGACTTCCCAAGCACAGATACGCAGTATTTT.

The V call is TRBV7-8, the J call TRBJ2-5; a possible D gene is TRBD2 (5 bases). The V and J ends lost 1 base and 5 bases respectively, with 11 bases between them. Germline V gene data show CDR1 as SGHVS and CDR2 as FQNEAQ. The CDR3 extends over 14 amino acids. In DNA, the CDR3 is TGTGCCAGCAGCTTAGGAGGGCTGGATGAGACCCAGTACTTC. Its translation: CASSLGGLDETQYF.

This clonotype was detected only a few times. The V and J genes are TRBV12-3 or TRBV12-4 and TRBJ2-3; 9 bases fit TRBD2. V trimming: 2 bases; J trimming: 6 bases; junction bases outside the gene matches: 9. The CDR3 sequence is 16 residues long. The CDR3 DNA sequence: TGTGCCAGCAGTTTAAATCTAGCGGGGATCCACGATACGCAGTATTTT. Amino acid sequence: CASSLNLAGIHDTQYF.

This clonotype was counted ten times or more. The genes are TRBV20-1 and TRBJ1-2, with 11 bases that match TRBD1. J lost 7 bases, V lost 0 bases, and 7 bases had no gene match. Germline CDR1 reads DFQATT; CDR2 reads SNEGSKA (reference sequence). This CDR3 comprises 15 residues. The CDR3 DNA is TGCAGTGCTAGAGATTCTAGGACAGGGGGCTTTGGCTACACCTTC. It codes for CSARDSRTGGFGYTF.

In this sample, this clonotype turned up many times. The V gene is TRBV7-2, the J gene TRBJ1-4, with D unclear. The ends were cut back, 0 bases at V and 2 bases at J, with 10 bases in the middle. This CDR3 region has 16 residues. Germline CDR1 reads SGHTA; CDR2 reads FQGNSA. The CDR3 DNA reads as TGTGCCAGCAGCTTAGCGGCGGGAAGGACTAATGAAAAACTGTTTTTT. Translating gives CASSLAAGRTNEKLFF.